These 22 T cell receptor beta chains were sequenced from one sample in a study of cytomegalovirus exposure and HLA in healthy donors. The PCR contained 60 Vbeta and 13 Jbeta primers. The assay was immunoSEQ multiplex PCR, and TCRdb's table has in-frame clones only and misses some. Here the sample spans 150,000 to 200,000 clones, around four fifths being singletons. Sequencing input: PBMCs. The receptors stem from a woman aged 25 to 45 in good health and CMV-seropositive.

V and J are TRBV6-4 and TRBJ2-3; tentatively, D is TRBD2 (6 bases). The germline V and J ends were trimmed by 7 bases and 3 bases, with 20 bases remaining between them. The CDR3 is 16 amino acids. CDR1 is MRHNA and CDR2 is SNTAGT in the germline V gene. CDR3 region: CASTAAAGGGTDTQYF. The CDR3 DNA sequence: TGTGCCAGCACCGCCGCAGCGGGTGGGGGTACAGATACGCAGTATTTT.

The chain is built from TRBV4-3 and TRBJ1-2, with D tentatively TRBD1 (5 bases). This CDR3 region has 13 residues. CDR1 is LGHNA and CDR2 is YSLEER in the germline V gene. Trimming removed 0 bases from V and 7 bases from J, with 9 bases in between. CDR3 protein: CASSQDRDSGYTF. The CDR3 bases are TGCGCCAGCAGCCAAGATCGCGACAGTGGCTACACCTTC.

The rearrangement links TRBV6-5 to TRBJ2-5, with 10 bases aligning to TRBD1. This CDR3 has 15 amino acids. V was pared by 5 bases and J by 5 bases, with 8 bases of the junction left unmatched. Germline V gene sequence: CDR1 MNHEY, CDR2 SVGAGI. In DNA form, the CDR3 reads TGTGCCAGCAGTAGGGACAGGGGAGGCGGGGAGACCCAGTACTTC. Its translation: CASSRDRGGGETQYF.

This clone occurred once. The chain employs TRBV2 and TRBJ2-5; TRBD2 aligns across 10 bases. With 1 base clipped from V and 5 bases from J, the junction kept 10 bases outside the gene matches. This CDR3 contains 17 residues. CDR1 and CDR2 from the germline V gene are SNHLY and FYNNEI. The CDR3 reads CASSEGGAGGPTETQYF. CDR3 nucleotide sequence: TGTGCCAGCAGTGAAGGGGGAGCGGGAGGGCCTACGGAGACCCAGTACTTC.

This clone was counted only a few times. The chain is built from TRBV6-1 and TRBJ1-4; D perhaps matches TRBD1 (6 bases). The CDR3 has 13 residues. Trimming cost V 6 bases and J 6 bases, with 11 bases left between them. Germline V gene sequence: CDR1 MNHNS, CDR2 SASEGT. The CDR3 DNA follows: TGTGCCAGCAGCCAAAACAGGGATGAAAAACTGTTTTTT. This translates into CASSQNRDEKLFF.

The chain recombines TRBV10-2 with TRBJ1-2, with 9 bases identical to TRBD1. V was pared by 8 bases and J by 5 bases, with 3 bases of the junction left unmatched. The CDR3 is 12 residues long. CDR1 WSHSY and CDR2 SAAADI come from the germline V gene. As DNA, the CDR3 is TGCGCCAGCTCGGGACAGGGTTATGGCTACACCTTC. The encoded protein is CASSGQGYGYTF.

The chain recombines TRBV27 with TRBJ2-1; 9 bases map to TRBD2. V gave up 3 bases and J gave up 3 bases; unmatched junction bases: 3. Germline V gene sequence: CDR1 MNHEY, CDR2 SMNVEV (reference sequence). The CDR3 length is 15 residues. Here the CDR3 reads CASSFPTSGYNEQFF. The CDR3 DNA follows: TGTGCCAGCAGTTTCCCGACTAGCGGCTACAATGAGCAGTTCTTC.

This chain connects TRBV30 to TRBJ1-5; D not certain. V shed 5 bases and J shed 2 bases, with 7 bases lying between them. Germline V gene lookup returns CDR1 GTSNPN and CDR2 SVGIG (reference sequence). The CDR3 is 12 residues long. The CDR3 region is CAWDGGNQPQHF. CDR3 nucleotides: TGTGCCTGGGACGGGGGCAATCAGCCCCAGCATTTT.

The CDR3 region is CASTGLAGGIPYEQYF. CDR3 sequence (DNA): TGTGCCAGCACCGGACTAGCGGGAGGGATCCCCTACGAGCAGTACTTC. The chain carries TRBV27 and TRBJ2-7, with 15 bases aligning to TRBD2. The CDR3 length is 16 residues. Germline CDR1 is MNHEY and CDR2 is SMNVEV (reference sequence). Losses at the gene ends were 7 bases for V and 2 bases for J; bases not matched to a gene: 6.

The chain has TRBV6-5 and TRBJ1-1, with a weak D call TRBD1 (6 bases). Germline CDR1 reads MNHEY; CDR2 reads SVGAGI. The CDR3 is 16 residues long. Trimming stripped 0 bases from V and 4 bases from J, with 15 bases between. The CDR3: CASSYSSGGLGTEAFF. In DNA form, the CDR3 reads TGTGCCAGCAGTTACTCGAGCGGGGGGCTGGGCACTGAAGCTTTCTTT.

The rearrangement uses TRBV27 and TRBJ1-1, with D perhaps TRBD1 (5 bases). V shed 4 bases and J shed 4 bases, with 25 bases lying between them. Germline V CDR1 and CDR2: MNHEY, SMNVEV (reference sequence). The CDR3 has 18 amino acids. Here the CDR3 reads CASSSIRGDLGGFTEAFF. In DNA form, the CDR3 reads TGTGCCAGCAGTTCCATACGGGGGGACCTGGGTGGGTTCACTGAAGCTTTCTTT.

The chain couples TRBV11-2 to TRBJ1-4, with D unresolved. CDR3 size: 13 residues. The germline V gene encodes CDR1 SGHAT and CDR2 FQNNGV. Trimming took 3 bases from V and 10 from J, leaving 12 bases between them. CDR3 in amino acids: CASSLTNLGKLFF. CDR3 nucleotides: TGTGCCAGCAGCTTGACCAATCTAGGAAAACTGTTTTTT. Supplemented by reference TRBV11-2 and TRBJ1-4, the full variable domain reads EAGVAQSPRYKIIEKRQSVAFWCNPISGHATLYWYQQILGQGPKLLIQFQNNGVVDDSQLPKDRFSAERLKGVDSTLKIQPAKLEDSAVYLCASSLTNLGKLFFGSGTQLSVL.

In its sample, this clone was seen a few times. The chain couples TRBV6-5 to TRBJ2-5; TRBD1 matches 9 bases. Looked up from germline, CDR1 is MNHEY and CDR2 is SVGAGI. The trim removed 6 bases at V and 5 bases at J, leaving 1 base unmatched. This CDR3 comprises 12 residues. Here the CDR3 DNA reads TGTGCCAGCAGGACAGGGGGTGAGACCCAGTACTTC. It specifies CASRTGGETQYF.

This chain links TRBV2 with TRBJ2-5; D is possibly TRBD1 (6 bases). The CDR3 totals 12 residues. The V and J ends lost 2 bases and 7 bases respectively, with 8 bases between them. Germline V gives CDR1 SNHLY, CDR2 FYNNEI. CDR3 sequence: CASSESQGTQYF. DNA of the CDR3: TGTGCCAGCAGTGAATCACAGGGGACCCAGTACTTC.

V usage is TRBV6-6 and J usage is TRBJ2-5, with D unclear. CDR3 length: 11 residues. V was pared by 6 bases and J by 2 bases, with 4 bases between. Germline loops: CDR1 MNHNY, CDR2 SVGAGI (reference sequence). CDR3 DNA sequence: TGTGCCAGCAGGACTCAAGAGACCCAGTACTTC. Encoded protein: CASRTQETQYF.

V is TRBV19 and J is TRBJ2-7, with D maybe TRBD1 (7 bases). Germline V gives CDR1 LNHDA, CDR2 SQIVND (reference sequence). The germline V and J ends were trimmed by 5 bases and 0 bases, with 14 bases remaining between them. The length of the CDR3 is 15 residues. CDR3 bases: TGTGCCAGTAGTCCGCGGGACAGAATCTCCTACGAGCAGTACTTC. This translates into CASSPRDRISYEQYF.

The chain recombines TRBV27 with TRBJ2-7; 11 bases map to TRBD1. V gave up 6 bases and J gave up 4 bases; unmatched junction bases: 11. Germline V gene data show CDR1 as MNHEY and CDR2 as SMNVEV (reference sequence). The CDR3 is made up of 16 amino acids. Written as DNA, the CDR3 is TGTGCCAGCAGCAACGGAATACGGGACAGGGGGTACGAGCAGTACTTC. It translates to CASSNGIRDRGYEQYF.

The gene calls are TRBV6-4 and TRBJ2-2, with 7 bases identical to TRBD1. The CDR3 has 14 residues. The J segment lost 7 bases and the V segment lost 6 bases, leaving 8 bases of the junction unmatched. Germline V gives CDR1 MRHNA, CDR2 SNTAGT. The CDR3 DNA follows: TGTGCCAGCAGGGTACAGGGGACCCACGGGGAGCTGTTTTTT. As protein: CASRVQGTHGELFF.

This rearrangement joins TRBV9 to TRBJ1-2, with TRBD1 matching 9 bases. This CDR3 spans 15 amino acids. Trimming removed 0 bases from V and 5 bases from J; junction bases left unmatched: 5. Germline CDR1 reads SGDLS; CDR2 reads YYNGEE. The CDR3 region is CASSVVLGTGYGYTF. The CDR3 DNA reads TGTGCCAGCAGCGTAGTATTAGGGACAGGGTATGGCTACACCTTC.

This clone showed up just once. V is TRBV2 and J is TRBJ1-1; D is unclear. CDR1 and CDR2 from the germline V gene are SNHLY and FYNNEI. Between the trimmed V and J ends, which lost 11 bases and 1 base, there was a span of 14 bases. The CDR3 is made up of 13 amino acids. The CDR3 bases are TGTGCCTTTCAAGTGGCATGGAACACTGAAGCTTTCTTT. Its protein is CAFQVAWNTEAFF.

This clone was counted only a few times. V usage is TRBV2 and J usage is TRBJ2-1; TRBD1 is a possible D gene (5 bases). The CDR3 has 14 residues. V was cut by 8 bases and J by 0 bases, with 11 bases left in between. Germline V gene sequence: CDR1 SNHLY, CDR2 FYNNEI. The CDR3, as DNA: TGTGCCAGCGGGCAGGGCGCCTCCTACAATGAGCAGTTCTTC. Translating it yields CASGQGASYNEQFF.

This chain links TRBV11-2 with TRBJ2-3; D may be TRBD2 (5 bases). CDR1 is SGHAT and CDR2 is FQNNGV in the germline V gene. The CDR3 runs to 18 residues. V shed 2 bases and J shed 2 bases, with 20 bases lying between them. DNA for the CDR3: TGTGCCAGCAGCTTATCGTTTTGGGAGACGGGCCCCACAGATACGCAGTATTTT. It encodes CASSLSFWETGPTDTQYF.